The 8 T cell receptor beta chains presented below share a single source sample, sequenced in a study of spatial heterogeneity in lung cancer. Study outcomes and limitations: The study found that expanded intratumoral alpha and beta TCR counts tracked tumor mutation counts.

The time point was: sample taken at primary tumor resection. TCRdb processed the 5' RACE reads anew with MiXCR; each CDR3 protein has one entry. Here the sample spans 15,000 to 20,000 distinct CDR3 sequences, 6.2% being singletons. Their antigens remain unidentified. Here the sequenced sample was lung tumor tissue, taken at surgery. All receptors derive from a male donor with early-stage non-small cell lung cancer.

This clonotype was found many times. V gene TRBV2 combines with J gene TRBJ1-2, with TRBD1 matching 7 bases. Germline values: CDR1 SNHLY, CDR2 FYNNEI. The length of the CDR3 is 14 residues. Trimming removed 0 bases from V and 4 bases from J; junction bases left unmatched: 2. The CDR3 loop is CASSEAWDSYGYTF. The CDR3, as DNA: TGTGCCAGCAGTGAAGCCTGGGACAGCTATGGCTACACCTTC.

This clonotype has ten or more counts. CDR3 loop: CASSLAAGGVYNEQFF. In nucleotides, the CDR3 is TGCGCCAGCAGCTTGGCGGCGGGGGGAGTTTACAATGAGCAGTTCTTC. This rearrangement joins TRBV5-1 to TRBJ2-1, with TRBD2 identical over 8 bases. Germline-derived CDR1 and CDR2 are SGHRS and YFSETQ. The CDR3 consists of 16 residues. J was trimmed by 4 bases and V by 0 bases; bases with no gene match: 6.

This clonotype has ten or more counts. The chain uses TRBV7-9 and TRBJ2-1; a possible D gene is TRBD2 (5 bases). Germline CDR1 is SEHNR and CDR2 is FQNEAQ (reference sequence). The CDR3 extends over 14 amino acids. V shed 0 bases and J shed 6 bases, with 9 bases lying between them. CDR3 in DNA: TGTGCCAGCAGCTTAGCGGACGGAGGCAATGAGCAGTTCTTC. Protein product: CASSLADGGNEQFF.

By proportion, this clonotype is medium-sized. The J gene is TRBJ1-4, the V gene TRBV20-1; 9 bases map to TRBD1. This CDR3 comprises 16 residues. The germline V gene encodes CDR1 DFQATT and CDR2 SNEGSKA (reference sequence). V lost 3 bases and J lost 0; bases outside the gene matches: 5. CDR3 region: CSARRQGVSTNEKLFF. Here the CDR3 DNA reads TGCAGTGCTAGGAGACAGGGGGTCTCAACTAATGAAAAACTGTTTTTT.

This clonotype came up many times. This chain connects TRBV5-6 to TRBJ2-1; the D gene is possibly TRBD2 (6 bases). This CDR3 has 15 residues. Germline lookup yields CDR1 SGHDT and CDR2 YYEEEE. V lost 1 base and J 3 bases, leaving 11 bases between the germline ends. The DNA for the CDR3 is TGTGCCAGCAGCTTGATGGGACTTCTCTACAATGAGCAGTTCTTC. This codes for CASSLMGLLYNEQFF.

There are many counts of this clonotype. V usage is TRBV12-3 or TRBV12-4 and J usage is TRBJ1-5; 7 bases are shared with TRBD1. V shed 7 bases and J 2 bases; nucleotides not matched to a gene: 8. The CDR3 consists of 15 residues. The CDR3 spells CASNQGGSGNQPQHF. CDR3 nucleotide sequence: TGTGCCAGCAATCAGGGGGGGTCCGGCAATCAGCCCCAGCATTTT.

This clonotype has at least ten counts. The chain employs TRBV20-1 and TRBJ1-1, with a weak D call TRBD1 (6 bases). Trimming took off 5 bases at V and 1 base at J, with 23 bases between the two ends. This CDR3 region has 17 residues. The V gene's germline CDR1 is DFQATT and CDR2 SNEGSKA (reference sequence). Written as DNA, the CDR3 is TGCAGTGCTGAACCTACCGACCTACAGGGTTCGAACACTGAAGCTTTCTTT. It yields the protein CSAEPTDLQGSNTEAFF.

This clonotype came up many times. The chain uses TRBV2 and TRBJ2-5, with 8 bases fitting TRBD1. The junction had 2 bases not matched to a gene; V was cut back by 6 bases and J by 5 bases. This CDR3 has 12 residues. Germline V gene lookup returns CDR1 SNHLY and CDR2 FYNNEI. The CDR3 DNA reads TGTGCCAGCAGCGGACAGGGCGAGACCCAGTACTTC. Protein product: CASSGQGETQYF.